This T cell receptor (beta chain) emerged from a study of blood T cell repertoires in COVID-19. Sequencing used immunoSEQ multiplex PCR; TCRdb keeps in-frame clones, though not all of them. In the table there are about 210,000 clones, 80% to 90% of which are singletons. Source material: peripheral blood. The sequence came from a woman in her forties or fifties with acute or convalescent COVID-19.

This CDR3 is CASSMGRGTYEQYF. The CDR3 nucleotides are TGTGCCAGTAGTATGGGCAGGGGGACGTACGAGCAGTACTTC. V usage is TRBV19 and J usage is TRBJ2-7; 7 positions agree with TRBD1. Looked up from germline, CDR1 is LNHDA and CDR2 is SQIVND (reference sequence). The ends lost 3 bases at V and 4 bases at J; junction bases unmatched: 6. The length of the CDR3 is 14 residues.